Each of the 30 T cell receptor beta chains below was sequenced from the same sample in a study of cytomegalovirus exposure and HLA in healthy donors. 13 Jbeta primers and 60 Vbeta primers were used for the PCR. The assay was immunoSEQ multiplex PCR, and TCRdb's table has in-frame clones only and misses some. Of 99,000 or so clones listed, more than 75% are singletons. Input material: PBMCs. Receptors originate from a woman between 35 and 50 years old in good health and CMV-seronegative.

The rearrangement uses TRBV28 and TRBJ1-2; possible D gene TRBD1, 6 bases. V was clipped by 2 bases and J by 4 bases, with 11 bases between them. The CDR3 is 14 residues long. Germline V lookup: CDR1 MDHEN, CDR2 SYDVKM. The DNA of the CDR3 is TGTGCCAGCAGTTTAGGGACACCGTCCTATGGCTACACCTTC. Translating gives CASSLGTPSYGYTF.

The chain uses TRBV28 and TRBJ2-1; tentatively, D is TRBD1 (5 bases). The germline V gene encodes CDR1 MDHEN and CDR2 SYDVKM. The CDR3 length is 12 residues. The ends were cut back, 11 bases at V and 8 bases at J, with 16 bases in the middle. CDR3 residues: CAGATKRHEQFF. CDR3 coding DNA: TGTGCCGGGGCGACCAAACGCCATGAGCAGTTCTTC.

This clone was found once. A junction end diverges from the germline sequence, so it may reflect a read error. The rearrangement uses TRBV28 and TRBJ2-1; TRBD2 might be the D (6 bases). This CDR3 is built from 14 residues. The germline gives CDR1 MDHEN, CDR2 SYDVKM. The CDR3 here is CASSWRLGNNERFF. The CDR3 DNA reads as TGTGCCAGCAGTTGGAGACTAGGGAACAATGAGCGGTTCTTC.

The sample holds one count of this clone. This chain uses TRBV18 with TRBJ1-2; TRBD1 might be the D (6 bases). Per the germline V gene, CDR1 is KGHSH and CDR2 is LQKENI. The germline V and J ends were trimmed by 3 bases and 3 bases, with 17 bases remaining between them. The CDR3 extends over 16 amino acids. The CDR3 DNA reads TGTGCCAGCTCACCGGCAATTACAGGGAACTACTATGGCTACACCTTC. It translates to CASSPAITGNYYGYTF. Filled out from reference TRBV18 and TRBJ1-2, the complete variable domain reads NAGVMQNPRHLVRRRGQEARLRCSPMKGHSHVYWYRQLPEEGLKFMVYLQKENIIDESGMPKERFSAEFPKEGPSILRIQQVVRGDSAAYFCASSPAITGNYYGYTFGSGTRLTVV.

As DNA, the CDR3 is TGTGCCAGCAGCCCCTGGACAGTCGGGGAGCTGTTTTTT. Its protein product is CASSPWTVGELFF. The chain recombines TRBV14 with TRBJ2-2, with D possibly matching TRBD1 (6 bases). V lost 4 bases, J lost 7 bases, and 10 bases lay in between. Germline lookup yields CDR1 SGHDN and CDR2 FVKESK. The CDR3 has 13 amino acids.

The genes are TRBV7-2 and TRBJ1-1, with 8 bases identical to TRBD1. Germline V gene lookup returns CDR1 SGHTA and CDR2 FQGNSA. V gave up 1 base and J gave up 10 bases; unmatched junction bases: 2. The CDR3 totals 12 residues. For the CDR3, the DNA is TGTGCCAGCAGCTTAGACAGGGGGGGAGCTTTCTTT. Translation gives CASSLDRGGAFF.

This rearrangement joins TRBV27 to TRBJ1-4, with 7 positions matching TRBD1. Germline V CDR1 and CDR2: MNHEY, SMNVEV (reference sequence). The CDR3 length is 14 residues. V lost 3 bases and J lost 2; bases outside the gene matches: 0. CDR3 nucleotide sequence: TGTGCCAGCAGTTTCAGGGGGACTAATGAAAAACTGTTTTTT. This encodes CASSFRGTNEKLFF.

The rearrangement uses TRBV18 and TRBJ1-5, with D unclear. Trimming shortened V by 6 bases and J by 9 bases, and 15 bases separated the two germline ends. This CDR3 has 13 amino acids. CDR1 and CDR2 (germline): KGHSH, LQKENI. The CDR3 DNA reads as TGTGCCAGCTCCCCTAACACGGGTTCGCCCCAGCATTTT. Translating gives CASSPNTGSPQHF.

The V call is TRBV28, the J call TRBJ1-3; D is uncertain. The CDR3 contains 14 residues. CDR1 and CDR2 from the germline V gene are MDHEN and SYDVKM. V was trimmed by 2 bases and J by 0 bases, leaving 5 bases between them. CDR3 in amino acids: CASSLGSSGNTIYF. Here the CDR3 DNA reads TGTGCCAGCAGTTTAGGTAGCTCTGGAAACACCATATATTTT.

The chain uses TRBV9 and TRBJ2-1; 7 nucleotides align to TRBD2. CDR1 SGDLS and CDR2 YYNGEE come from the germline V gene. With V trimmed by 0 bases and J by 0 bases, 3 bases remained unmatched. This CDR3 is built from 16 residues. The CDR3, as DNA: TGTGCCAGCAGCGTAGAGGGACTACACTCCTACAATGAGCAGTTCTTC. This gives the protein CASSVEGLHSYNEQFF.

The CDR3 sequence: CASSLSGRANNEQFF. The CDR3, as DNA: TGTGCCAGCAGCTTAAGCGGGAGGGCTAACAATGAGCAGTTCTTC. The chain combines TRBV7-2 with TRBJ2-1; 10 nucleotides line up with TRBD2. This CDR3 comprises 15 residues. The V segment lost 2 bases and the J segment 5 bases; nucleotides outside the gene matches: 3. Germline V gene lookup returns CDR1 SGHTA and CDR2 FQGNSA.

In this sample, this clone turned up a few times. This chain links TRBV2 with TRBJ1-4; no clear D gene. V shed 4 bases and J shed 7 bases, with 19 bases lying between them. This CDR3 has 16 amino acids. Germline values: CDR1 SNHLY, CDR2 FYNNEI. As DNA, the CDR3 is TGTGCCAGCAGTGGGGGTTCAAGGAGGAGACGTGAAAAACTGTTTTTT. Amino acid sequence: CASSGGSRRRREKLFF.

This sequence joins TRBV28 and TRBJ2-7; unclear D gene. CDR1 MDHEN and CDR2 SYDVKM come from the germline V gene. V gave up 3 bases and J gave up 3 bases, with 3 bases separating them. The length of the CDR3 is 11 residues. In DNA form, the CDR3 reads TGTGCCAGCAGTTTTATCTACGAGCAGTACTTC. The encoded protein is CASSFIYEQYF. Full variable domain (remainder filled in from reference TRBV28 and TRBJ2-7): DVKVTQSSRYLVKRTGEKVFLECVQDMDHENMFWYRQDPGLGLRLIYFSYDVKMKEKGDIPEGYSVSREKKERFSLILESASTNQTSMYLCASSFIYEQYFGPGTRLTVT.

This sequence joins TRBV7-9 and TRBJ2-7, with TRBD2 as a possible D gene (6 bases). CDR1 is SEHNR and CDR2 is FQNEAQ in the germline V gene (reference sequence). Trimming removed 4 bases from V and 6 bases from J, with 16 bases in between. The CDR3 runs 14 residues. In DNA form, the CDR3 reads TGTGCCAGCAGCTCGGGACTCCCCCCCTTCGAGCAGTACTTC. Protein product: CASSSGLPPFEQYF.

The rearrangement joins TRBV6-5 to TRBJ1-2; no definite D call. The V gene lost 2 bases and the J gene lost 8 bases, with 12 bases spanning the gap. Germline assignment: CDR1 MNHEY and CDR2 SVGAGI. This CDR3 is built from 13 residues. CDR3: CASSYPAGFGYTF. CDR3 bases: TGTGCCAGCAGTTACCCCGCGGGGTTCGGCTACACCTTC.

This clone showed up just once. The sample holds other DNA sequences that translate to the same CDR3. The chain employs TRBV7-9 and TRBJ2-7, with D perhaps matching TRBD2 (5 bases). Looked up from germline, CDR1 is SEHNR and CDR2 is FQNEAQ (reference sequence). The CDR3 extends over 14 amino acids. V gave up 1 base and J gave up 2 bases, with 9 bases separating them. CDR3 DNA: TGTGCCAGCAGCTTAGGGACTGGGGCCTACGAGCAGTACTTC. Amino acid sequence: CASSLGTGAYEQYF.

The chain has TRBV4-2 and TRBJ1-3, with 7 bases lining up with TRBD1. Per the germline V gene, CDR1 is LGHNA and CDR2 is YNFKEQ. V was clipped by 1 base and J by 3 bases; unmatched bases: 6. The CDR3 contains 16 residues. The CDR3 spells CASSQGQGGLGNTIYF. The CDR3 nucleotides are TGTGCCAGCAGCCAAGGGCAGGGGGGCCTTGGAAACACCATATATTTT.

CDR3 amino acids: CASSISGYSSGANVLTF. In nucleotides, the CDR3 is TGTGCCAGTAGTATCTCAGGGTATTCCTCTGGGGCCAACGTCCTGACTTTC. This rearrangement joins TRBV19 to TRBJ2-6; tentatively, D is TRBD1 (5 bases). Germline loops: CDR1 LNHDA, CDR2 SQIVND (reference sequence). This CDR3 has 17 residues. V was pared by 3 bases and J by 0 bases, with 12 bases between.

Worth noting for this clone: The junction departs from germline at one end; a sequencing error may be responsible. The V call is TRBV7-7, the J call TRBJ2-7, with a possible D match to TRBD2 (6 bases). Germline CDR1 is SSHAT and CDR2 is FNYEAQ (reference sequence). The CDR3 length is 13 residues. This CDR3 is CASSPGLDYEQYF. The DNA of the CDR3 is TGTGCTAGCAGCCCGGGACTGGATTACGAGCAGTACTTC.

This clone occurred a few times. This rearrangement joins TRBV5-8 to TRBJ1-4; weak D call: TRBD1 (5 bases). V lost 2 bases, J lost 10 bases, and 21 bases lay in between. The CDR3 covers 16 residues. Germline CDR1 SGHTS, CDR2 YDEGEE. CDR3 bases: TGTGCCAGCAGCTTCGGCCCCGGGACTAGGGGCGGAAAACTGTTTTTT. Translated, it gives CASSFGPGTRGGKLFF.

This sequence joins TRBV27 and TRBJ2-1, with D perhaps TRBD2 (6 bases). Trimming pared 2 bases from V and 9 bases from J, leaving 20 bases between. The CDR3 sequence is 16 residues long. Germline V gene sequence: CDR1 MNHEY, CDR2 SMNVEV (reference sequence). CDR3 bases: TGTGCCAGCAGTTTAGTTTTTAGCGGTAGATTCGGTGAGCAGTTCTTC. This gives the protein CASSLVFSGRFGEQFF.

This chain joins TRBV28 and TRBJ2-5; 7 bases map to TRBD2. The V gene end was trimmed by 6 bases and the J gene end by 0 bases; junction bases not matched to a gene: 4. Per germline, CDR1 MDHEN and CDR2 SYDVKM. This CDR3 comprises 14 residues. This CDR3 is CASSWGGYQETQYF. The DNA for the CDR3 is TGTGCCAGCAGCTGGGGGGGGTACCAAGAGACCCAGTACTTC.

This clone occurred a few times. The rearrangement joins TRBV6-1 to TRBJ1-2, with D tentatively TRBD1 (5 bases). This CDR3 comprises 13 residues. From germline, CDR1 is MNHNS and CDR2 SASEGT. V shed 7 bases and J shed 7 bases, with 16 bases lying between them. CDR3 sequence (DNA): TGTGCCAGCAAGGCAGGGCATCTGGGTGGCTACACCTTC. Its protein is CASKAGHLGGYTF.

The chain recombines TRBV28 with TRBJ1-2; weak D call: TRBD1 (5 bases). The length of the CDR3 is 11 residues. V was shortened by 7 bases and J by 14 bases, with 17 bases between the two germline ends. CDR1 is MDHEN, CDR2 SYDVKM, per germline. CDR3 sequence: CASTPPYPGTF. The CDR3 DNA sequence: TGTGCCAGCACCCCTCCCTATCCAGGGACCTTC.

The chain is built from TRBV6-1 and TRBJ1-5; D is unclear. V was trimmed by 3 bases and J by 4 bases, leaving 4 bases between them. The CDR3 consists of 12 residues. Germline CDR1 and CDR2: MNHNS and SASEGT. CDR3 sequence reads: CASSEANQPQHF. The CDR3 DNA reads TGTGCCAGCAGTGAGGCAAATCAGCCCCAGCATTTT.

CDR3 coding DNA: TGTGCCAGTAGTATTGAGGGAAATGAAAAACTGTTTTTT. Its translation: CASSIEGNEKLFF. The chain combines TRBV19 with TRBJ1-4; unclear D gene. Germline V gene sequence: CDR1 LNHDA, CDR2 SQIVND (reference sequence). Trimming took 3 bases from V and 5 from J, leaving 7 bases between them. The CDR3 spans 13 residues. The whole variable domain, remainder taken from reference TRBV19 and TRBJ1-4, is DGGITQSPKYLFRKEGQNVTLSCEQNLNHDAMYWYRQDPGQGLRLIYYSQIVNDFQKGDIAEGYSVSREKKESFPLTVTSAQKNPTAFYLCASSIEGNEKLFFGSGTQLSVL.

The chain is built from TRBV29-1 and TRBJ2-2, with D tentatively TRBD1 (5 bases). CDR3 length: 14 residues. The V end was cut by 5 bases, the J end by 2 bases, with 12 bases between. CDR1 and CDR2 from the germline V gene are SQVTM and ANQGSEA. The CDR3 loop reads CSVFPQGNTGELFF. In nucleotides, the CDR3 is TGCAGCGTTTTCCCCCAGGGTAACACCGGGGAGCTGTTTTTT.

This chain links TRBV19 with TRBJ1-1; no firm D call. Trimming stripped 8 bases from V and 5 bases from J, with 18 bases between. Germline CDR1 is LNHDA and CDR2 is SQIVND (reference sequence). CDR3 size: 14 residues. CDR3 loop: CASGVGMGFTEAFF. As DNA, the CDR3 is TGTGCCAGTGGCGTCGGGATGGGATTTACTGAAGCTTTCTTT.

The chain is built from TRBV9 and TRBJ1-4; possible D gene TRBD1, 6 bases. Germline CDR1 SGDLS, CDR2 YYNGEE. Trimming cost V 4 bases and J 8 bases, with 18 bases left between them. The CDR3 loop spans 15 amino acids. The CDR3 DNA reads as TGTGCCAGCAGCTACGGGGTGGGAGGGGGAGAAAAACTGTTTTTT. This gives the protein CASSYGVGGGEKLFF.

Only one count was recorded for this clone. The V call is TRBV5-1, the J call TRBJ2-2, with 7 bases that match TRBD1. The length of the CDR3 is 18 residues. Trimming cost V 4 bases and J 5 bases; bases outside gene matches: 17. From germline, CDR1 is SGHRS and CDR2 YFSETQ. CDR3: CASSTGPRGQRSTGELFF. In nucleotides, the CDR3 is TGCGCCAGCAGCACGGGACCAAGGGGACAGAGGTCAACCGGGGAGCTGTTTTTT.